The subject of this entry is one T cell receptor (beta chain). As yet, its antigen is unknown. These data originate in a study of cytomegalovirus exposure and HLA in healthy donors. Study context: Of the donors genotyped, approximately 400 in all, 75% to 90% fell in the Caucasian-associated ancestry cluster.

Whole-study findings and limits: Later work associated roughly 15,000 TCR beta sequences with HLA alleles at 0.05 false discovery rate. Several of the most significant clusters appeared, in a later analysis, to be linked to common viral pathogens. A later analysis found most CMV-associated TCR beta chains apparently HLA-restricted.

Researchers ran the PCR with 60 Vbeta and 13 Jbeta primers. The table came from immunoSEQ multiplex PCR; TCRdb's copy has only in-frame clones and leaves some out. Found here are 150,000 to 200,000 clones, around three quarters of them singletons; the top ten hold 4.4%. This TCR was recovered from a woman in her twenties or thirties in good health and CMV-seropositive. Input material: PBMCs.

The CDR3 sequence is CASSEATGSGNTIYF. CDR3 bases: TGCGCCAGCAGTGAGGCGACAGGTTCTGGAAACACCATATATTTT. V usage is TRBV10-1 and J usage is TRBJ1-3, with D possibly matching TRBD1 (6 bases). The germline V gene has CDR1 WNHNN and CDR2 SYGVQD (reference sequence). This CDR3 comprises 15 residues. Trimming cost V 2 bases and J 1 base, with 9 bases left between them.